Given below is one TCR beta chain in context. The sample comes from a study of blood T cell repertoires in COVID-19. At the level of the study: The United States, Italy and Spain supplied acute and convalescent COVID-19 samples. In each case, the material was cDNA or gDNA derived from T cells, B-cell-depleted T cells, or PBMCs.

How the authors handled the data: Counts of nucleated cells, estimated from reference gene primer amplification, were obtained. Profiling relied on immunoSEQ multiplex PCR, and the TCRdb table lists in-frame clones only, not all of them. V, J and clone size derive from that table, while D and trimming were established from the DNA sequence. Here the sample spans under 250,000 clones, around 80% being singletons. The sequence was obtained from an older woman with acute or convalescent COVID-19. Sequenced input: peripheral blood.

CDR3: CASSFYGEDYGYTF. The CDR3 DNA is TGTGCCAGCAGCTTTTACGGGGAGGACTATGGCTACACCTTC. V gene TRBV5-5 combines with J gene TRBJ1-2; D is undetermined. The CDR3 runs 14 residues. Germline assignment: CDR1 SGHKS and CDR2 YYEKEE (reference sequence). V was clipped by 2 bases and J by 3 bases, with 11 bases between them. Variable domain in full (rest from reference TRBV5-5 and TRBJ1-2): DAGVTQSPTHLIKTRGQQVTLRCSPISGHKSVSWYQQVLGQGPQFIFQYYEKEERGRGNFPDRFSARQFPNYSSELNVNALLLGDSALYLCASSFYGEDYGYTFGSGTRLTVV.